The 5 T cell receptor beta chains given below trace back to one sample, sequenced in a study of blood T cell repertoires in COVID-19. The data were produced by immunoSEQ multiplex PCR, yet TCRdb's version contains in-frame clones alone and is incomplete. This table has hundreds of thousands of clones, approximately 80% appearing once. Sequencing input: peripheral blood. These receptors all stem from an elderly woman with COVID-19, enrolled during active disease.

V and J are TRBV10-3 and TRBJ2-3; D possibly corresponds to TRBD1 (6 bases). Per the germline V gene, CDR1 is ENHRY and CDR2 is SYGVKD. The CDR3 totals 14 residues. Trimming took off 8 bases at V and 4 bases at J, with 16 bases between the two ends. CDR3 sequence reads: CAIWAGALADTQYF. The DNA for the CDR3 is TGTGCCATCTGGGCAGGGGCTCTCGCAGATACGCAGTATTTT.

This clone has more than one count but fewer than ten. Other DNA sequences in the sample encode the same CDR3. The chain joins TRBV7-3 to TRBJ2-7; TRBD1 might be the D (7 bases). The CDR3 has 14 residues. Germline values: CDR1 SGHTA, CDR2 FQGTGA. V lost 2 bases, J lost 3 bases, and 11 bases lay in between. The CDR3 protein is CASSLQGGDYEQYF. CDR3 DNA: TGTGCCAGCAGCTTACAGGGGGGTGACTACGAGCAGTACTTC.

This clone was observed a few times. The CDR3 DNA follows: TGTGCCAGCAGCCAACGGGGTCCTGGAAACACCATATATTTT. Amino acid sequence: CASSQRGPGNTIYF. The rearrangement links TRBV3-1 (or the pseudogene TRBV3-2) to TRBJ1-3; D gene ambiguous. The CDR3 totals 14 residues. V was clipped by 2 bases and J by 2 bases, with 7 bases between them. The V gene's germline CDR1 is LGHDT and CDR2 YNNKEL (reference sequence).

The count of this clone is one. This chain uses TRBV4-1 with TRBJ2-5, with D possibly being TRBD2 (5 bases). This CDR3 is 15 amino acids long. CDR1 MGHRA and CDR2 YSYEKL come from the germline V gene. Trimming shortened V by 1 base and J by 7 bases, and 16 bases separated the two germline ends. The CDR3 DNA reads as TGCGCCAGCAGCCAAGCGCTAGCCCTCGAGGGGACCCAGTACTTC. Translation gives CASSQALALEGTQYF.

The rearrangement links TRBV7-8 to TRBJ1-1; 8 positions match TRBD1. Losses at the gene ends were 2 bases for V and 2 bases for J; bases not matched to a gene: 10. Germline CDR1 reads SGHVS; CDR2 reads FQNEAQ. There are 17 residues in the CDR3. CDR3 protein: CASSLRIGTGHNTEAFF. The CDR3 region has the DNA TGTGCCAGCAGCTTAAGAATAGGGACAGGACATAACACTGAAGCTTTCTTT.